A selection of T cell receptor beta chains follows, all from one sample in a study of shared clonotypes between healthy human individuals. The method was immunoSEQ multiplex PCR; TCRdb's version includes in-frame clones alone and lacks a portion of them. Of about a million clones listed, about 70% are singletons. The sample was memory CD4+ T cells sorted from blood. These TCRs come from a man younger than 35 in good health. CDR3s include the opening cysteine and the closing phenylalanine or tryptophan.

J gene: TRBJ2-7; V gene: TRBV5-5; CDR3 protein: CASSLVPAGTGGSGEQYF
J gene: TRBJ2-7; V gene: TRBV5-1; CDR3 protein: CASKASGGKEQYF
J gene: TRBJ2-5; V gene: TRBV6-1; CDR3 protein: CASKAPGVETQYF
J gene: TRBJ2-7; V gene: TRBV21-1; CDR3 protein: CALPDSANYEQYF
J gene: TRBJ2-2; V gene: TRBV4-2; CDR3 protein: CASSQEGQSTGELFF
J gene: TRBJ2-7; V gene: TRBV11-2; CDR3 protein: CASSLGGAVYEQYF
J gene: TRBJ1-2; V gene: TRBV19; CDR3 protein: CASSPRTGNYGYTF
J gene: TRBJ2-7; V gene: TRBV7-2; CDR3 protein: CASSSLAGAEYEQYF
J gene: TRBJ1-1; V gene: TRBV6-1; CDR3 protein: CASSERTGGRTEAFF
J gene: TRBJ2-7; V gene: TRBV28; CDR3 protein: CASSFAHSGEHPYEQYF
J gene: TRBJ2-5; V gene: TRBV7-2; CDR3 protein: CASSVQQETQYF
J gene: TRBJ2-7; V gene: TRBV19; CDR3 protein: CASSISVAVGVEQYF
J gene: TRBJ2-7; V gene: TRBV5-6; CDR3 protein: CASSLWGQGREQYF